These 13 T cell receptor beta chains share one sample of origin, sequenced in a study of cytomegalovirus exposure and HLA in healthy donors. Primers included in the PCR were 60 Vbeta and 13 Jbeta primers. Sequencing used immunoSEQ multiplex PCR; TCRdb keeps in-frame clones, though not all of them. The sample carries around 110,000 clones, around 64% recorded once. Input material: PBMCs. The receptors shown here come from a man between 25 and 39 years old in good health and CMV-seropositive.

This chain joins TRBV23-1 and TRBJ2-1, with 10 bases fitting TRBD2. TRBV23-1 is assigned to the ORF class and has an uncertain function. The CDR3 loop spans 19 amino acids. The trim removed 0 bases at V and 4 bases at J, leaving 12 bases unmatched. The CDR3 DNA sequence: TGCGCCAGCAGTCAATCGTTCGGACTAGCGGACCCCCCTTACAATGAGCAGTTCTTC. This translates into CASSQSFGLADPPYNEQFF.

The chain's CDR3 is CASSSGQGYEQYF. CDR3 nucleotide sequence: TGTGCCAGCAGCAGCGGACAGGGCTACGAGCAGTACTTC. This chain links TRBV6-5 with TRBJ2-7; 8 bases are a match to TRBD1. V dropped 6 bases and J dropped 3; count of bases not matched to a gene: 4. The germline V gene encodes CDR1 MNHEY and CDR2 SVGAGI. This CDR3 is 13 amino acids long.

This chain joins TRBV7-2 and TRBJ2-3, with D maybe TRBD2 (5 bases). The CDR3 extends over 15 amino acids. Germline assignment: CDR1 SGHTA and CDR2 FQGNSA. V lost 1 base, J lost 1 base, and 9 bases lay in between. CDR3 loop: CASSLGAARTDTQYF. The CDR3, as DNA: TGTGCCAGCAGCTTAGGAGCGGCCCGCACAGATACGCAGTATTTT.

The J gene is TRBJ2-1, the V gene TRBV7-9; the D is unclear. V lost 5 bases and J 8 bases, leaving 10 bases between the germline ends. The germline V gene has CDR1 SEHNR and CDR2 FQNEAQ (reference sequence). This CDR3 is 12 amino acids long. CDR3 protein: CASSPVGYEQFF. The CDR3 DNA reads TGTGCCAGCAGCCCAGTTGGCTATGAGCAGTTCTTC.

The chain combines TRBV9 with TRBJ2-1; 8 positions agree with TRBD2. Trimming cost V 2 bases and J 6 bases; bases outside gene matches: 4. Looked up from germline, CDR1 is SGDLS and CDR2 is YYNGEE. The CDR3 totals 14 residues. The CDR3 sequence is CASSVGTRANEQFF. CDR3 DNA sequence: TGTGCCAGCAGCGTGGGGACTAGGGCCAATGAGCAGTTCTTC. Looking up the rest from reference TRBV9 and TRBJ2-1 gives the full variable domain: DSGVTQTPKHLITATGQRVTLRCSPRSGDLSVYWYQQSLDQGLQFLIQYYNGEERAKGNILERFSAQQFPDLHSELNLSSLELGDSALYFCASSVGTRANEQFFGPGTRLTVL.

This chain connects TRBV7-9 to TRBJ2-3; 7 bases match TRBD1. Trimming at V came to 1 base and at J to 1 base, leaving 5 bases not matched to a gene. The germline gives CDR1 SEHNR, CDR2 FQNEAQ (reference sequence). The CDR3 runs 16 residues. CDR3 nucleotides: TGTGCCAGCAGCTTAGATATAGACAGGGGCACAGATACGCAGTATTTT. Its protein product is CASSLDIDRGTDTQYF. Using reference TRBV7-9 and TRBJ2-3 for the parts outside the CDR3, the full variable domain is DTGVSQNPRHKITKRGQNVTFRCDPISEHNRLYWYRQTLGQGPEFLTYFQNEAQLEKSRLLSDRFSAERPKGSFSTLEIQRTEQGDSAMYLCASSLDIDRGTDTQYFGPGTRLTVL.

This chain connects TRBV11-3 to TRBJ2-7; TRBD1 agrees at 7 bases. Germline-derived CDR1 and CDR2 are SGHNT and YENEEA. The trim removed 4 bases at V and 2 bases at J, leaving 5 bases unmatched. The CDR3 contains 14 residues. CDR3 bases: TGTGCCAGCAGCTACGGACAGGCGGCCTACGAGCAGTACGTC. Amino acids: CASSYGQAAYEQYV.

This clone came up a few times. Germline and junction disagree at one end, which may indicate a read error. The chain combines TRBV5-1 with TRBJ1-2, with D unresolved. This CDR3 spans 14 amino acids. Germline V gene lookup returns CDR1 SGHRS and CDR2 YFSETQ. The CDR3 protein is CASSLSGKSDGVVF. In DNA, the CDR3 is TGCGCCAGCAGCTTGAGCGGGAAATCGGACGGGGTGGTTTTC.

This clone was detected only a few times. This chain connects TRBV27 to TRBJ1-5, with a weak D call TRBD1 (5 bases). Germline assignment: CDR1 MNHEY and CDR2 SMNVEV (reference sequence). V lost 5 bases, J lost 3 bases, and 11 bases lay in between. There are 14 residues in the CDR3. This CDR3 reads CASSQLGLNQPQHF. As DNA, the CDR3 is TGTGCCAGCAGTCAATTGGGACTCAATCAGCCCCAGCATTTT.

The CDR3, as DNA: TGTGCCAGCAGACAGGGGGACTATGGCTACACCTTC. It codes for CASRQGDYGYTF. The chain carries TRBV6-5 and TRBJ1-2; 8 bases are shared with TRBD1. Germline-derived CDR1 and CDR2 are MNHEY and SVGAGI. V gave up 6 bases and J gave up 3 bases; unmatched junction bases: 0. This CDR3 has 12 amino acids.

The J gene is TRBJ2-1, the V gene TRBV9; the D gene is possibly TRBD2 (7 bases). The CDR3 loop spans 16 amino acids. Per germline, CDR1 SGDLS and CDR2 YYNGEE. V shed 2 bases and J shed 5 bases, with 17 bases lying between them. The CDR3, as DNA: TGTGCCAGCAGCGTTCCGGCGGGGGCTGGGGACAATGAGCAGTTCTTC. It specifies CASSVPAGAGDNEQFF. Based on the CDR3 plus reference TRBV9 and TRBJ2-1, the full variable domain is DSGVTQTPKHLITATGQRVTLRCSPRSGDLSVYWYQQSLDQGLQFLIQYYNGEERAKGNILERFSAQQFPDLHSELNLSSLELGDSALYFCASSVPAGAGDNEQFFGPGTRLTVL.

V and J are TRBV5-1 and TRBJ2-1, with D hard to call. The germline V gene encodes CDR1 SGHRS and CDR2 YFSETQ. Trimming cost V 5 bases and J 6 bases, with 15 bases left between them. The CDR3 length is 14 residues. The CDR3 reads CASSNTNGVNEQFF. For the CDR3, the DNA is TGCGCCAGCAGTAATACTAACGGAGTCAATGAGCAGTTCTTC. The entire variable domain, with the rest obtained from reference TRBV5-1 and TRBJ2-1, is as follows: KAGVTQTPRYLIKTRGQQVTLSCSPISGHRSVSWYQQTPGQGLQFLFEYFSETQRNKGNFPGRFSGRQFSNSRSEMNVSTLELGDSALYLCASSNTNGVNEQFFGPGTRLTVL.

The sample holds a few counts of this clone. The chain couples TRBV2 to TRBJ1-2; 7 nucleotides line up with TRBD1. V lost 10 bases and J lost 4; bases outside the gene matches: 3. CDR1 and CDR2 (germline): SNHLY, FYNNEI. This CDR3 spans 11 amino acids. The CDR3: CATQGVYGYTF. The CDR3 DNA sequence: TGTGCCACCCAGGGGGTCTATGGCTACACCTTC.